The 16 T cell receptor beta chains below were found in one sample sequenced in a study of blood T cell repertoires in COVID-19. Clones were sequenced by immunoSEQ multiplex PCR, and TCRdb holds only the in-frame ones, with some missing. The sample holds around 110,000 clones; 88% are singletons and the top ten take around 7%. The sequenced sample consisted of peripheral blood. These receptors all stem from a middle-aged man with active or convalescent COVID-19.

The gene calls are TRBV5-4 and TRBJ2-7; D is unresolved. The CDR3 has 16 residues. CDR1 and CDR2 from the germline V gene are SGHNT and YYREEE (reference sequence). The germline V and J ends were trimmed by 0 bases and 0 bases, with 13 bases remaining between them. The CDR3 DNA reads TGTGCCAGCAGCTTGGATGGCGTCCCTAGCTCCTACGAGCAGTACTTC. Protein product: CASSLDGVPSSYEQYF.

CDR3 sequence (DNA): TGTGCCAGCAGCTTAGCCTACGGCGAGCAGTACTTC. Translation: CASSLAYGEQYF. The chain has TRBV7-8 and TRBJ2-7; unclear D gene. V lost 0 bases and J lost 6, with 6 bases in between. Germline loops: CDR1 SGHVS, CDR2 FQNEAQ. The CDR3 extends over 12 amino acids.

The CDR3 DNA reads TGTGCCAGCTCCTTGACAGGGAGCGAGCAGTACTTC. This sequence encodes CASSLTGSEQYF. The V call is TRBV25-1, the J call TRBJ2-7, with 7 bases fitting TRBD1. The CDR3 is 12 residues long. Trimming cost V 8 bases and J 6 bases; bases outside gene matches: 7. Germline values: CDR1 MGHDK, CDR2 SYGVNS.

The chain uses TRBV5-4 and TRBJ2-5; TRBD2 might be the D (5 bases). Trimming stripped 4 bases from V and 4 bases from J, with 17 bases between. CDR3 length: 15 residues. CDR1 and CDR2 (germline): SGHNT, YYREEE (reference sequence). Written as DNA, the CDR3 is TGTGCCAGCAGCCCCGGAGGTAAAGTGCTAGAGACCCAGTACTTC. Translated, it gives CASSPGGKVLETQYF.

The J gene is TRBJ2-5, the V gene TRBV9; the match to TRBD2 covers 7 bases. In germline, CDR1 is SGDLS, CDR2 YYNGEE. The V gene end was trimmed by 0 bases and the J gene end by 4 bases; junction bases not matched to a gene: 6. The CDR3 covers 15 residues. The CDR3 DNA follows: TGTGCCAGCAGCGTAGGTGGGAGGGATGGAGAGACCCAGTACTTC. It encodes CASSVGGRDGETQYF.

The rearrangement joins TRBV18 to TRBJ2-2; 9 bases agree with TRBD1. The CDR3 contains 16 residues. V lost 5 bases, J lost 6 bases, and 10 bases stayed unmatched. Germline V gene sequence: CDR1 KGHSH, CDR2 LQKENI. CDR3 in DNA: TGTGCCAGCTCATCCATGGACAGGGGAGGCCCCGGGGAGCTGTTTTTT. This sequence encodes CASSSMDRGGPGELFF.

The CDR3 sequence is CASSQTGGHQPQHF. CDR3 in DNA: TGCGCCAGCAGCCAGACAGGGGGGCATCAGCCCCAGCATTTT. V gene TRBV5-1 combines with J gene TRBJ1-5; 9 positions agree with TRBD1. V was clipped by 4 bases and J by 5 bases; unmatched bases: 4. Germline CDR1 SGHRS, CDR2 YFSETQ. The length of the CDR3 is 14 residues.

The chain combines TRBV5-1 with TRBJ1-1; 7 bases are shared with TRBD1. CDR1 and CDR2 from the germline V gene are SGHRS and YFSETQ. V was clipped by 1 base and J by 6 bases; unmatched bases: 3. This CDR3 is built from 13 residues. CDR3 in amino acids: CASSLRQGSEAFF. CDR3 bases: TGCGCCAGCAGCTTGAGACAGGGTTCTGAAGCTTTCTTT.

This clone came up once. The chain has TRBV6-6 and TRBJ2-5; D is ambiguous. Germline V gives CDR1 MNHNY, CDR2 SVGAGI (reference sequence). Trimming stripped 0 bases from V and 2 bases from J, with 7 bases between. CDR3 length: 14 amino acids. CDR3 sequence (DNA): TGTGCCAGCAGTTACTCGACCAGGCAAGAGACCCAGTACTTC. This encodes CASSYSTRQETQYF.

The chain combines TRBV5-1 with TRBJ1-2; TRBD1 might be the D (5 bases). V was trimmed by 2 bases and J by 7 bases, leaving 18 bases between them. The CDR3 sequence is 15 residues long. The V gene's germline CDR1 is SGHRS and CDR2 YFSETQ. The CDR3 sequence: CASSFGSRASGGYTF. CDR3 DNA: TGCGCCAGCAGCTTCGGGTCCAGGGCCTCGGGTGGCTACACCTTC. Full variable domain (remainder filled in from reference TRBV5-1 and TRBJ1-2): KAGVTQTPRYLIKTRGQQVTLSCSPISGHRSVSWYQQTPGQGLQFLFEYFSETQRNKGNFPGRFSGRQFSNSRSEMNVSTLELGDSALYLCASSFGSRASGGYTFGSGTRLTVV.

The V and J genes are TRBV10-3 and TRBJ2-1, with 8 bases aligning to TRBD2. This CDR3 is built from 14 residues. Germline V CDR1 and CDR2: ENHRY, SYGVKD. The junction had 3 bases not matched to a gene; V was cut back by 4 bases and J by 4 bases. The chain's CDR3 is CAISAREGYNEQFF. As DNA, the CDR3 is TGTGCCATCAGTGCACGGGAGGGTTACAATGAGCAGTTCTTC.

This rearrangement joins TRBV29-1 to TRBJ1-1; D is unclear. In germline, CDR1 is SQVTM, CDR2 ANQGSEA. V was trimmed by 7 bases and J by 4 bases, leaving 16 bases between them. The CDR3 is 13 amino acids. As DNA, the CDR3 is TGCAGCGCCGTGGCGGTCGGTGGCACTGAAGCTTTCTTT. This translates into CSAVAVGGTEAFF.

The CDR3 coding sequence is TGCGCCAGCAGCCCTGCAGGGGTCTATGGCTACACCTTC. Residues: CASSPAGVYGYTF. The J gene is TRBJ1-2, the V gene TRBV4-1, with a tentative D call TRBD1 (6 bases). This CDR3 region has 13 residues. The germline V and J ends were trimmed by 4 bases and 4 bases, with 10 bases remaining between them. Germline CDR1 MGHRA, CDR2 YSYEKL.

J is TRBJ2-7 and V is TRBV12-3 or TRBV12-4, with D possibly matching TRBD1 (6 bases). V lost 2 bases to trimming and J lost 4 bases, with 6 bases between them. The CDR3 length is 12 residues. The DNA of the CDR3 is TGTGCCAGCAGTTTACAGGGGTACGAGCAGTACTTC. Its translation is CASSLQGYEQYF.

V is TRBV3-1 (or the pseudogene TRBV3-2) and J is TRBJ1-2; 8 bases line up with TRBD1. The CDR3 spans 15 residues. The J segment lost 2 bases and the V segment lost 4 bases, leaving 6 bases of the junction unmatched. Germline V gene lookup returns CDR1 LGHDT and CDR2 YNNKEL (reference sequence). Here the CDR3 DNA reads TGTGCCAGCAGCCCCTTGGACAGGGCCAACTATGGCTACACCTTC. Protein product: CASSPLDRANYGYTF.

The J gene is TRBJ2-7, the V gene TRBV7-2, with D maybe TRBD2 (6 bases). The CDR3 loop spans 15 amino acids. The ends were cut back, 5 bases at V and 0 bases at J, with 14 bases in the middle. CDR1 and CDR2 from the germline V gene are SGHTA and FQGNSA. CDR3 sequence (DNA): TGTGCCAGCAGCGGAGGGCTGAAAAGCTCCTACGAGCAGTACTTC. As protein: CASSGGLKSSYEQYF.